The 21 T cell receptor beta chains below come from one sample, sequenced in a study of shared clonotypes between healthy human individuals. Method: immunoSEQ multiplex PCR; TCRdb's copy keeps in-frame clones and lacks some. The table includes 650,000 to 800,000 clones, 72% detected once. The sequenced sample consisted of memory CD4+ T cells sorted from blood. Specified subset: CD45RA-negative fraction. Receptors originate from a woman aged 25-40 years in good health.

The rearrangement uses TRBV28 and TRBJ1-5; possibly TRBD1 for D (5 bases). Trimming removed 6 bases at V and 0 bases at J, with 15 bases between. Germline-derived CDR1 and CDR2 are MDHEN and SYDVKM. This CDR3 contains 16 residues. CDR3 sequence (DNA): TGTGCCAGCAGCCCCATCGGGGGAAGTAGCAATCAGCCCCAGCATTTT. It specifies CASSPIGGSSNQPQHF.

Written as DNA, the CDR3 is TGTGCCAGCAGCTTAGAGATGGGGGGGCGCCGGGACAATGAGCAGTTCTTC. It yields the protein CASSLEMGGRRDNEQFF. The chain joins TRBV7-6 to TRBJ2-1; tentative D call: TRBD2 (7 bases). CDR1 and CDR2 (germline): SGHVS, FNYEAQ. Trimming removed 1 base at V and 5 bases at J, with 18 bases between. This CDR3 is 17 amino acids long. Full variable domain (rest looked up from reference TRBV7-6 and TRBJ2-1): GAGVSQSPRYKVTKRGQDVALRCDPISGHVSLYWYRQALGQGPEFLTYFNYEAQQDKSGLPNDRFSAERPEGSISTLTIQRTEQRDSAMYRCASSLEMGGRRDNEQFFGPGTRLTVL.

J is TRBJ2-7 and V is TRBV6-1; 8 bases line up with TRBD2. In germline, CDR1 is MNHNS, CDR2 SASEGT. After removal of 5 bases from V and 6 bases from J, the junction contained 12 bases not matched to a gene. The CDR3 sequence is 15 residues long. CDR3 nucleotide sequence: TGTGCCAGCAGTACCCCAGCGGGAGAGCGGCGCGAGCAGTACTTC. Protein sequence: CASSTPAGERREQYF.

The J gene is TRBJ2-5, the V gene TRBV4-1; D perhaps matches TRBD1 (5 bases). Trimming shortened V by 2 bases and J by 4 bases, and 11 bases separated the two germline ends. CDR3 length equals 14 residues. Germline loops: CDR1 MGHRA, CDR2 YSYEKL. The CDR3 reads CASSQSETAETQYF. The CDR3 DNA reads as TGCGCCAGCAGCCAAAGTGAGACAGCAGAGACCCAGTACTTC.

The CDR3 DNA is TGTGCCAGCAGTCCCGCGCTCGGGATGTACAATGAGCAGTTCTTC. It is translated as CASSPALGMYNEQFF. The V call is TRBV27, the J call TRBJ2-1, with D possibly being TRBD2 (5 bases). CDR1 and CDR2 from the germline V gene are MNHEY and SMNVEV (reference sequence). V lost 5 bases and J 4 bases, leaving 15 bases between the germline ends. There are 15 residues in the CDR3.

This sequence joins TRBV11-2 and TRBJ2-7; D is perhaps TRBD1 or TRBD2 (5 bases each). Trimming removed 1 base at V and 5 bases at J, with 12 bases between. CDR1 and CDR2 (germline): SGHAT, FQNNGV. The CDR3 has 14 amino acids. CDR3 sequence (DNA): TGTGCCAGCAGCTTAGTAAGGGACCCACACGAGCAGTACTTC. Its translation is CASSLVRDPHEQYF.

The genes are TRBV28 and TRBJ1-3, with D unclear. V was cut by 5 bases and J by 7 bases, with 6 bases left in between. This CDR3 region has 11 residues. Looked up from germline, CDR1 is MDHEN and CDR2 is SYDVKM. CDR3 nucleotides: TGTGCCAGCAGTGAATTGAACACCATATATTTT. Amino acid sequence: CASSELNTIYF.

The V call is TRBV6-6, the J call TRBJ2-7, with a possible D match to TRBD2 (6 bases). The germline gives CDR1 MNHNY, CDR2 SVGAGI (reference sequence). This CDR3 has 13 residues. V lost 5 bases and J lost 3, with 11 bases in between. The CDR3 sequence is CASSRDSRYEQYF. In nucleotides, the CDR3 is TGTGCCAGCAGTCGGGACTCCCGCTACGAGCAGTACTTC.

The rearrangement links TRBV6-5 to TRBJ2-7; 11 bases map to TRBD1. Germline V gene lookup returns CDR1 MNHEY and CDR2 SVGAGI. The CDR3 covers 13 residues. The ends lost 4 bases at V and 6 bases at J; junction bases unmatched: 2. CDR3 amino acids: CASSSGTGGEQYF. CDR3 coding DNA: TGTGCCAGCAGTTCCGGGACAGGGGGCGAGCAGTACTTC.

This clone turned up a few times. This chain joins TRBV6-5 and TRBJ2-2, with TRBD1 as a possible D gene (6 bases). Trimming pared 5 bases from V and 7 bases from J, leaving 14 bases between. Germline V gene sequence: CDR1 MNHEY, CDR2 SVGAGI. This CDR3 is 14 amino acids long. CDR3 sequence reads: CASSDTGYLGELFF. DNA of the CDR3: TGTGCCAGCAGTGACACAGGGTATCTCGGGGAGCTGTTTTTT.

The chain carries TRBV11-1 and TRBJ2-7; 7 bases match TRBD2. Trimming cost V 6 bases and J 2 bases; bases outside gene matches: 10. Germline V gene sequence: CDR1 SGHAT, CDR2 FQDESV (reference sequence). This CDR3 region has 15 residues. The CDR3 protein is CASRIRSGGAYEQYF. Written as DNA, the CDR3 is TGTGCCAGCAGAATAAGGTCGGGGGGTGCCTACGAGCAGTACTTC. Complete variable domain (other parts from reference TRBV11-1 and TRBJ2-7): EAEVAQSPRYKITEKSQAVAFWCDPISGHATLYWYRQILGQGPELLVQFQDESVVDDSQLPKDRFSAERLKGVDSTLKIQPAELGDSAMYLCASRIRSGGAYEQYFGPGTRLTVT.

This clone showed up just a few times. The V and J genes are TRBV7-9 and TRBJ1-1; no clear D. The CDR3 is 13 amino acids. CDR1 and CDR2 from the germline V gene are SEHNR and FQNEAQ (reference sequence). The ends were cut back, 5 bases at V and 0 bases at J, with 7 bases in the middle. CDR3 region: CASSETVNTEAFF. CDR3 DNA: TGTGCCAGCAGCGAAACAGTGAACACTGAAGCTTTCTTT. Full variable domain (remainder filled in from reference TRBV7-9 and TRBJ1-1): DTGVSQNPRHKITKRGQNVTFRCDPISEHNRLYWYRQTLGQGPEFLTYFQNEAQLEKSRLLSDRFSAERPKGSFSTLEIQRTEQGDSAMYLCASSETVNTEAFFGQGTRLTVV.

V is TRBV5-1 and J is TRBJ2-7, with 8 nucleotides matching TRBD1. The V gene end was trimmed by 5 bases and the J gene end by 4 bases; junction bases not matched to a gene: 8. The CDR3 length is 14 residues. Germline CDR1 reads SGHRS; CDR2 reads YFSETQ. The CDR3 coding sequence is TGCGCCAGCAGTCCGGACAGGGAATTATACGAGCAGTACTTC. The encoded protein is CASSPDRELYEQYF.

The chain combines TRBV6-1 with TRBJ2-1; 8 bases are a match to TRBD1. CDR1 and CDR2 (germline): MNHNS, SASEGT. The CDR3 contains 14 residues. Trimming at V came to 7 bases and at J to 0 bases, leaving 2 bases not matched to a gene. CDR3 protein: CASTDRGSYNEQFF. Here the CDR3 DNA reads TGTGCCAGCACCGACAGGGGCTCCTACAATGAGCAGTTCTTC.

The chain is built from TRBV28 and TRBJ2-4; weak D call: TRBD2 (7 bases). In germline, CDR1 is MDHEN, CDR2 SYDVKM. The length of the CDR3 is 14 residues. Trimming removed 3 bases from V and 3 bases from J, with 9 bases in between. The DNA for the CDR3 is TGTGCCAGCAGTTTCGGGGGGCGCAAAAACATTCAGTACTTC. It is translated as CASSFGGRKNIQYF.

This chain links TRBV11-2 with TRBJ2-2; 7 bases agree with TRBD1. Losses at the gene ends were 3 bases for V and 0 bases for J; bases not matched to a gene: 7. The CDR3 contains 17 residues. CDR1 is SGHAT and CDR2 is FQNNGV in the germline V gene. The CDR3: CASSFRHRGPNTGELFF. In nucleotides, the CDR3 is TGTGCCAGCAGCTTTAGACACAGGGGACCGAACACCGGGGAGCTGTTTTTT.

This rearrangement joins TRBV13 to TRBJ2-1, with 13 bases identical to TRBD2. The CDR3 spans 17 residues. J was trimmed by 9 bases and V by 5 bases; bases with no gene match: 13. Germline values: CDR1 PRHDT, CDR2 FYEKMQ (reference sequence). The CDR3 sequence is CASSQLGLAGAKGEQFF. The DNA of the CDR3 is TGTGCCAGCAGCCAGCTCGGACTAGCGGGAGCTAAGGGTGAGCAGTTCTTC. The full variable domain, completed using reference TRBV13 and TRBJ2-1, is AAGVIQSPRHLIKEKRETATLKCYPIPRHDTVYWYQQGPGQDPQFLISFYEKMQSDKGSIPDRFSAQQFSDYHSELNMSSLELGDSALYFCASSQLGLAGAKGEQFFGPGTRLTVL.

This chain links TRBV28 with TRBJ1-5, with 7 bases identical to TRBD1. V lost 7 bases, J lost 9 bases, and 9 bases stayed unmatched. CDR3 length equals 13 residues. The V gene's germline CDR1 is MDHEN and CDR2 SYDVKM. The CDR3 DNA sequence: TGTGCCAGCACCTCAAAACAGGGGTGGCCCCAGCATTTT. It codes for CASTSKQGWPQHF.

This sequence joins TRBV7-2 and TRBJ2-1, with TRBD1 identical over 8 bases. Germline lookup yields CDR1 SGHTA and CDR2 FQGNSA. This CDR3 contains 15 residues. V lost 5 bases, J lost 0 bases, and 3 bases stayed unmatched. The chain's CDR3 is CASSTGQGSYNEQFF. CDR3 bases: TGTGCCAGCAGCACCGGACAGGGCTCCTACAATGAGCAGTTCTTC.

J is TRBJ1-5 and V is TRBV7-9; no clear D gene. The V end lost 6 bases, the J end lost 1 base, and 13 bases lay between the germline ends. This CDR3 region has 15 residues. Germline-derived CDR1 and CDR2 are SEHNR and FQNEAQ (reference sequence). CDR3 amino acids: CASSQPGESNQPQHF. CDR3 DNA: TGTGCCAGCAGTCAACCCGGGGAAAGCAATCAGCCCCAGCATTTT.

The chain recombines TRBV5-6 with TRBJ1-1; TRBD1 aligns across 8 bases. CDR1 is SGHDT, CDR2 YYEEEE, per germline. The V gene end was trimmed by 4 bases and the J gene end by 9 bases; junction bases not matched to a gene: 8. This CDR3 has 13 amino acids. Here the CDR3 DNA reads TGTGCCAGCAGCGCCTTGGACAGGGCTCAAGCTTTCTTT. Its protein is CASSALDRAQAFF.